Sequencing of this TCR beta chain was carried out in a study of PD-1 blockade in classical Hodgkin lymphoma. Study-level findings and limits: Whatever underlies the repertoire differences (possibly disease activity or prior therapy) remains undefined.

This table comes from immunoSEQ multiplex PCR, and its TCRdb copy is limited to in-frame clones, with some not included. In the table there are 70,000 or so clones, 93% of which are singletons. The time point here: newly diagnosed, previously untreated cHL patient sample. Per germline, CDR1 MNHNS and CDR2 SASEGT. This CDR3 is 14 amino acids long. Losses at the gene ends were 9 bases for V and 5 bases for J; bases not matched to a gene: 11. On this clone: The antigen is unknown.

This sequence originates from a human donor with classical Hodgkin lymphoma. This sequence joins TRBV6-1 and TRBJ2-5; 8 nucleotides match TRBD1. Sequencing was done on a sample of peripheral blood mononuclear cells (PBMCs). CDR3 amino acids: CASAGQGFRETQYF. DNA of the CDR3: TGTGCCAGTGCTGGACAGGGTTTTCGGGAGACCCAGTACTTC.